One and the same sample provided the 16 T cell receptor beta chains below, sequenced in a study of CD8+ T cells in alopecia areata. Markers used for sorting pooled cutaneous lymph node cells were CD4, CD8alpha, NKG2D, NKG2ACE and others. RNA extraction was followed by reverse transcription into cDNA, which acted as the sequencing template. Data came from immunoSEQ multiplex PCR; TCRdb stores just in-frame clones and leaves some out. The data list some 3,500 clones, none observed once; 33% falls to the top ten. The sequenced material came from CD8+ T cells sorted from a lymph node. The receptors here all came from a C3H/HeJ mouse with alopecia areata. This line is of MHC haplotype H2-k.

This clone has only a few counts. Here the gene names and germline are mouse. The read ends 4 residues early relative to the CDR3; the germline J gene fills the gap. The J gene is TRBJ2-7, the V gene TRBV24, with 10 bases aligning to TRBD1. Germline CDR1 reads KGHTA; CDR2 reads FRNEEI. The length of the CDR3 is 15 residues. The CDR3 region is CASSLRADRGDEQYF. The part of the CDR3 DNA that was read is TGTGCCAGCAGTCTGAGGGCGGACAGGGGGGAT.

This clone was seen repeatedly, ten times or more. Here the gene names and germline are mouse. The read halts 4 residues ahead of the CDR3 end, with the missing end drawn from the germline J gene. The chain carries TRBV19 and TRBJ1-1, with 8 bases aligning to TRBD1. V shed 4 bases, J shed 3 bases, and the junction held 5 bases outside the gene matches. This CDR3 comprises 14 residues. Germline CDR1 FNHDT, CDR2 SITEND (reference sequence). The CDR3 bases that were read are TGTGCCAGCAGTCCTCCGACAGGGGACACA. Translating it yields CASSPPTGDT. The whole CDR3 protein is CASSPPTGDTEVFF.

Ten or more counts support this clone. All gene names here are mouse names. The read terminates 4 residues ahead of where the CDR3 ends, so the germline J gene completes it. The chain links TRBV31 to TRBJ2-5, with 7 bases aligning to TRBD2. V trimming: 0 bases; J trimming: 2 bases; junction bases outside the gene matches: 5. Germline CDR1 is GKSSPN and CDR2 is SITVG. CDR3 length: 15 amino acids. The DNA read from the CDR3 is TGTGCCTGGAGTCTAGATCTGGGGGTCCAAGAC. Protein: CAWSLDLGVQD. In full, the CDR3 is CAWSLDLGVQDTQYF.

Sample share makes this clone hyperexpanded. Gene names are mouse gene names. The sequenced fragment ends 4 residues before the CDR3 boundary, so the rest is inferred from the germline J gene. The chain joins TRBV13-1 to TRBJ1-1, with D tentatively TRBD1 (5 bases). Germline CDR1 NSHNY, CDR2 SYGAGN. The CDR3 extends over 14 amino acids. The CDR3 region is CASSEGLGGREVFF. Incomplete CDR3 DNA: TGTGCCAGCAGTGAGGGACTGGGGGGGAGA.

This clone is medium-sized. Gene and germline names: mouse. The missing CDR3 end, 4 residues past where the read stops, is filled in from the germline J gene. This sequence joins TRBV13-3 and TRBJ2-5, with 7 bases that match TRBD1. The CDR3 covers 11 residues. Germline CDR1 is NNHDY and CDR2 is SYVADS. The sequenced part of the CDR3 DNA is TGTGCCAGCGGGACAGAAGAC. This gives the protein CASGTED. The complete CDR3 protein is CASGTEDTQYF.

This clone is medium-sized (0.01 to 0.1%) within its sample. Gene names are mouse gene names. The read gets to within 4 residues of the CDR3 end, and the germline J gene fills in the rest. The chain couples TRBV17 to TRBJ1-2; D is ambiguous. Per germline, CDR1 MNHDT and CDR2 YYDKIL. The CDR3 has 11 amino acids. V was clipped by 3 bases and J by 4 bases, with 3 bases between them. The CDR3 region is CASSSGSDYTF. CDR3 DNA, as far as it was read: TGTGCTAGCAGTAGTGGCTCC. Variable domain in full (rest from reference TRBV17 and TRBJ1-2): DTTVKQNPRYKLARVGKPVNLICSQTMNHDTMYWYQKKPNQAPKLLLFYYDKILNREADTFEKFQSSRPNNSFCSLYIGSAGLEYSAMYLCASSSGSDYTFGSGTRLLVI.

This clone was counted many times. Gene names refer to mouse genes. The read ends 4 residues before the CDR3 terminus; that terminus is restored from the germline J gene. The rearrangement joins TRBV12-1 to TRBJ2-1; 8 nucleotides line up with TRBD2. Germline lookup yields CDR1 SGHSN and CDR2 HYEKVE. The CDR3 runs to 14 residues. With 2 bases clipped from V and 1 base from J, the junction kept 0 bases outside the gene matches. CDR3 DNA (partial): TGTGCCAGCTCTCCTGGGGGGAACTATGCT. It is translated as CASSPGGNYA. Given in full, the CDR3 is CASSPGGNYAEQFF.

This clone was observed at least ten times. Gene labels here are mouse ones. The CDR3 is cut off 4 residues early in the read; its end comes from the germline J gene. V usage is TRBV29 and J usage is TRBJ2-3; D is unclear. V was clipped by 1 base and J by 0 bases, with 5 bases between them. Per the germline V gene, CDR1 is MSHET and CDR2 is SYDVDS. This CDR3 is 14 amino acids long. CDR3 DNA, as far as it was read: TGTGCTAGCAGTTTATACAGTAGTGCAGAA. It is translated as CASSLYSSAE. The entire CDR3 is CASSLYSSAETLYF.

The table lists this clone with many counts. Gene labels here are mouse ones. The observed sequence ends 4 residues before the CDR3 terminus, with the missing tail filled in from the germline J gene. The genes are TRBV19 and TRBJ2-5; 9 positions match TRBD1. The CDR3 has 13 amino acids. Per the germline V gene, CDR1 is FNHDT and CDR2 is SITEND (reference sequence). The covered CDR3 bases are TGTGCCAGCAGCTGGGACAGGGCAGAC. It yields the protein CASSWDRAD. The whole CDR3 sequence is CASSWDRADTQYF.

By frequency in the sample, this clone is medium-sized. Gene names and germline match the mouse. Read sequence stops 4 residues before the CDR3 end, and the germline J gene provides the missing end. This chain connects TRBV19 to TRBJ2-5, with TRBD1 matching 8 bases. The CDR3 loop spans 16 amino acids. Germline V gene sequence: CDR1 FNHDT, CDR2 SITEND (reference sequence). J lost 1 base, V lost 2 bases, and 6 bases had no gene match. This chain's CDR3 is CASSIIDRGDQDTQYF. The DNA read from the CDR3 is TGTGCCAGCAGTATTATCGACAGGGGAGACCAAGAC.

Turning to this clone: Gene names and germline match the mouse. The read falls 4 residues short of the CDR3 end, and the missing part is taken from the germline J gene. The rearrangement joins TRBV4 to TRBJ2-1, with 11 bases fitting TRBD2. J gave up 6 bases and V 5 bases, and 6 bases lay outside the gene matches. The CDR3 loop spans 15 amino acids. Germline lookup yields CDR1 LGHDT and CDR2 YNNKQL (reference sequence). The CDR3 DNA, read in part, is TGTGCCAGCAGCGTCCGGGACTGGGGGTTTGCT. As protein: CASSVRDWGFA. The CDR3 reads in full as CASSVRDWGFAEQFF.

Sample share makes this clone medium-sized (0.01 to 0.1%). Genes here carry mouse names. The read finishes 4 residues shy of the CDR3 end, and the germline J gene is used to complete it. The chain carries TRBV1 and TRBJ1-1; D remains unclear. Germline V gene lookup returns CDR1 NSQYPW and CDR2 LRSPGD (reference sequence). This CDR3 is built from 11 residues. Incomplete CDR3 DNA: TGCACCTGCAGTGCCCAAACA. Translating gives CTCSAQT. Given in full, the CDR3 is CTCSAQTEVFF.

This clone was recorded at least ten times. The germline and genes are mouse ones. Here the CDR3 reads CASSIGQQNTLYF. The sequenced part of the CDR3 DNA is TGTGCCAGCAGTATTGGACAACAAAAC. This sequence joins TRBV19 and TRBJ2-4; weak D call: TRBD1 (5 bases). The CDR3 end falls 4 residues outside the read, so it is completed with the germline J gene. Germline V lookup: CDR1 FNHDT, CDR2 SITEND (reference sequence). This CDR3 spans 13 amino acids. Trimming left V 2 bases short and J 3 bases short, with 7 bases between.

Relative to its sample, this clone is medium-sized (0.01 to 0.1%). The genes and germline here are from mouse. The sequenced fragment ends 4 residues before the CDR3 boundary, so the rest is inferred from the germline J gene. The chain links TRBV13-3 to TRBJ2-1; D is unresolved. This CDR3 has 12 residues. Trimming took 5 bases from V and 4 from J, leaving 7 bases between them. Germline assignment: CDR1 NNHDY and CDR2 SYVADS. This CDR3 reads CASRQKYAEQFF. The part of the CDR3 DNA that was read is TGTGCCAGCAGACAGAAATATGCT.

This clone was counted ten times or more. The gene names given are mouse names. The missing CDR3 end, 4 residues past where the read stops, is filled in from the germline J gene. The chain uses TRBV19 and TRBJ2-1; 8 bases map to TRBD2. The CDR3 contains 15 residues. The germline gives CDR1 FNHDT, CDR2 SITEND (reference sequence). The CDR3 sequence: CASSIQLGERAEQFF. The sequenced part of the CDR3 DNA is TGTGCCAGCAGTATTCAACTGGGGGAGAGGGCT.

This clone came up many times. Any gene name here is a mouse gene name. The CDR3 loop reads CAWSLEDGNSDYTF. The CDR3 DNA, read in part, is TGTGCCTGGAGTCTGGAGGATGGGAACTCC. J is TRBJ1-2 and V is TRBV31; D not resolved. Coverage ceases 4 residues before the CDR3 finishes, and the germline J gene fills in the end. The ends were cut back, 0 bases at V and 2 bases at J, with 10 bases in the middle. Germline CDR1 reads GKSSPN; CDR2 reads SITVG. This CDR3 has 14 amino acids.